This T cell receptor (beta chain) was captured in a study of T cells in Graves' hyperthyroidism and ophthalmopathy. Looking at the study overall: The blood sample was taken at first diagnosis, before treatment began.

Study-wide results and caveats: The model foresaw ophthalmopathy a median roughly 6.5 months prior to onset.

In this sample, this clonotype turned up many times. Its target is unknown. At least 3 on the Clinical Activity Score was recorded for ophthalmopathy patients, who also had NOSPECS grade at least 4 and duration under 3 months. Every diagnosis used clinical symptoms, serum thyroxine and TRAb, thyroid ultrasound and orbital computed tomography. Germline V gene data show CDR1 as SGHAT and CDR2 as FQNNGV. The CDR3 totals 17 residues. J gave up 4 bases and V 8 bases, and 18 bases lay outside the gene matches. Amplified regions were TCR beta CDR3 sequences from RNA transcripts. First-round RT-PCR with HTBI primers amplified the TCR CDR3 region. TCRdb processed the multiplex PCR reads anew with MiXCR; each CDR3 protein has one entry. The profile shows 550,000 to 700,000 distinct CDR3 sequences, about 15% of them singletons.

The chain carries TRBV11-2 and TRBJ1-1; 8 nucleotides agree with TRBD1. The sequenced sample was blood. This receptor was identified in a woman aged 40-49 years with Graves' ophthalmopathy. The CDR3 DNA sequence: TGTGCCAGCCCCCCTCAGGGGGCGGGAGTCTCCCCCACTGAAGCTTTCTTT. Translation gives CASPPQGAGVSPTEAFF.